This entry describes one T cell receptor beta chain. This clonotype was detected ten times or more. This clone's antigen is unknown. Base qualities are not provided; no much larger clone lies one nucleotide away. TCR beta CDR3 regions were amplified from RNA transcripts. For the first round of RT-PCR on the TCR CDR3, the HTBI primer set was used together with the Qiagen OneStep RT-PCR kit. Libraries were constructed in a second round of multiplex PCR, after which size selection and purification were performed. The libraries were sequenced on an Illumina HiSeq2000 using paired-end 100 bp reads. The original methods were these. Raw data were processed with SOAPnuke, discarding reads with adapters, uncalled bases, mean Phred below 15, or no exact constant-primer or identifier match. COPE v1.2.5 was used to merge high-quality paired reads, and clonotypes were defined as unique nucleotide sequences. Clonotypes were aligned to IMGT TRBV, TRBD and TRBJ reference segments using MiTCR v1.1. The analysis included only V-J combinations with a frequency above 0.0001, which together covered more than 99% of the repertoires. The TCS score was defined as the ratio of F50 (clonal expansion) to E x V (chaos), calculated using BLOSUM62-based TCRdist between CDR3 peptides within each V-J. Welch's t-statistics and random forest reduced roughly 500 V-J features to some 14, which were used in a naive Bayes classifier (R e1071). TCRdb took the public reads, trimmed them with fastp at Q25, ran MiXCR for clone calling and kept in-frame beta chains. Every CDR3 protein is listed once, alongside the most common genes and DNA of its rows. None of the V and J calls come from the authors' own analysis; TCRdb made them. The sample includes approximately 510,000 distinct CDR3 sequences, with 20% observed a single time. In total, the top ten clones hold about 25% of the sample.

The data derive from a study of T cells in Graves' hyperthyroidism and ophthalmopathy (dated by TCRdb to 2018 to 2020). Regarding the complete study: Peripheral blood was collected at initial diagnosis, before any treatment. To identify distinguishing TCR V-J signatures, a discovery cohort of 90 to 100 patients was used, comprising 43 with Graves' ophthalmopathy and approximately 58 with stable Graves' hyperthyroidism. Whether ophthalmopathy could be predicted prospectively was tested in an independent validation cohort made up of roughly 20 hyperthyroidism patients plus 17 patients who later progressed to ophthalmopathy. For training and testing, the 100 or so patients in the discovery cohort were randomly divided in a 7:3 ratio. In addition, the study compared T-cell repertoires in thyroid tissue and in blood from roughly 6 Graves' hyperthyroidism patients. Following sampling, methimazole starting at 30 mg daily was given to hyperthyroidism patients, and high-dose intravenous methylprednisolone was given to ophthalmopathy patients. TCR Vbeta CDR3 sequencing of fewer than 150 peripheral blood samples (fewer than 45 ophthalmopathy, 75 hyperthyroidism and approximately 17 progressor patients) is reported in the paper. Beyond this particular receptor, the publication reports: Sample size was not statistically predetermined, and blinding of investigators to group allocation was not performed. During validation, the model predicted progression to ophthalmopathy a median of roughly 7.1 months ahead of onset, with more than 55% sensitivity and about 72% specificity. A 13 V-J signature model separated ophthalmopathy from stable hyperthyroidism, with roughly 88% sensitivity and 81.08% specificity in cross-validation and 80%/75% in testing. Most expanded thyroid clonotypes (frequency above 0.001) were also detected in blood, a finding suggesting that blood repertoires may reflect thyroid immune responses.

The CDR3 has 16 amino acids, counting the end cysteine and phenylalanine. The read is trimmed to its CDR3 DNA, 48 bases read in frame from base 1. CDR1 and CDR2 were assigned from the germline V gene as MDHEN and SYDVKM. Stable Graves' hyperthyroidism was defined as no progression to ophthalmopathy during 18 months of follow-up. Hyperthyroidism patients were newly diagnosed, had a disease duration of under 2 months, and were aged 18 to 65 years. The study excluded patients with uncontrolled infections, other autoimmune diseases, pregnancy or lactation. Clinical symptoms, serum thyroxine and TRAb, thyroid ultrasound, and orbital computed tomography formed the basis for the diagnoses. PBMCs were separated from roughly 10 ml of fresh peripheral blood using Ficoll-Paque density gradient centrifugation. Trizol reagent was used to extract total RNA, and RNA quality was then checked on an Agilent 2100 Bioanalyzer.

The receptor chain draws on TRBV28 and TRBJ1-1; no D gene can be assigned with confidence. The receptor comes from a man aged 18 to 29 with Graves' hyperthyroidism. The material sequenced was blood. CDR3 loop: CVCSYSYTEGNTEAFF. The nucleotide sequence reads as follows: TGTGTCTGCAGTTACTCCTACACGGAGGGGAACACTGAAGCTTTCTTT.